This T cell receptor beta chain was retrieved from a study of T cell responses to AZD1222 COVID-19 vaccine. Broader study findings: Vaccination with two AZD1222 doses was followed by a rise in Spike-specific TCR breadth and depth.

Trimming left V 8 bases short and J 6 bases short, with 22 bases between. Germline CDR1 is KGHDR and CDR2 is SFDVKD. This CDR3 is 15 amino acids long. TCRdb's copy holds only in-frame clones and misses some; the assay was immunoSEQ multiplex PCR. The sample records roughly 150,000 clones, 75% to 90% being singletons. Note on this clone: The antigen is unknown.

The sequence came from an adult who received the AZD1222 COVID-19 vaccine. Sequencing used peripheral blood, obtained 28 days after the second AZD1222 dose. The V gene is TRBV24-1, the J gene TRBJ2-7, with a weak D call TRBD2 (6 bases). The CDR3 DNA reads as TGTGCCACCAATCCTTGTCGTCCGGGAGCCCTCGAGCAGTACTTC. Encoded protein: CATNPCRPGALEQYF.